Presented here are 24 T cell receptor beta chains from one specimen sequenced in a study of blood T cells in healthy people across ages (dated by TCRdb to the mid-2010s). The library was obtained by 5' RACE. The sequencer listed for this sample is Illumina HiSeq 2500. A second PCR of roughly 7 to 12 cycles was performed with a sample-barcoded 5' primer and a J-beta primer mix. The raw public data were reprocessed by TCRdb itself: fastp quality trimming at Q25, MiXCR clonotype calling, in-frame beta chains only. CDR3 protein sequences are deduplicated, and each keeps its most common genes and DNA. The sample data list hundreds of thousands of distinct CDR3 sequences, and roughly 60% of these were observed just once. The ten largest clones take up 25% to 35% of the sample. The specimen was blood. The origin of the receptors is a young man in good health.

This clonotype was detected only once. Possible read error: a much larger clone is one base away. The gene calls are TRBV14 and TRBJ2-7; 12 bases agree with TRBD2. CDR3 length equals 15 residues. The germline CDR1 and CDR2 sequences are SGHDN and FVKESK. CDR3 DNA: TGTGCCAGCAGCCACCTAGCGGGGGGGCTCTACGGGCAGTACTTC. Translated: CASSHLAGGLYGQYF. Looking up the rest from reference TRBV14 and TRBJ2-7 gives the full variable domain: EAGVTQFPSHSVIEKGQTVTLRCDPISGHDNLYWYRRVMGKEIKFLLHFVKESKQDESGMPNNRFLAERTGGTYSTLKVQPAELEDSGVYFCASSHLAGGLYGQYFGPGTRLTVT.

This clonotype was recorded a few times. The V gene is TRBV6-2 or TRBV6-3, the J gene TRBJ1-2, with TRBD1 as a possible D gene (6 bases). Deletions cut 0 bases from V and 7 bases from J, with 6 bases between. CDR1 and CDR2 from the germline V gene are MNHEY and SVGEGT. This CDR3 spans 12 amino acids. CDR3 bases: TGTGCCAGCAGTTACTCGACAGGTGGCTACACCTTC. Residues: CASSYSTGGYTF.

The genes are TRBV3-1 and TRBJ1-4; the D gene is possibly TRBD1 (6 bases). CDR3 size: 15 residues. Trimming took off 1 base at V and 4 bases at J, with 10 bases between the two ends. Germline V CDR1 and CDR2: LGHDT, YNNKEL (reference sequence). In DNA, the CDR3 is TGTGCCAGCAGCCAAGTCCGGGACATTAATGAAAAACTGTTTTTT. Amino acid sequence: CASSQVRDINEKLFF.

J is TRBJ2-7 and V is TRBV20-1, with 11 bases that match TRBD1. V lost 0 bases, J lost 3 bases, and 7 bases stayed unmatched. CDR3 length equals 16 residues. Germline loops: CDR1 DFQATT, CDR2 SNEGSKA (reference sequence). CDR3 loop: CSARDQGTGGIYEQYF. CDR3 nucleotides: TGCAGTGCTAGAGATCAGGGGACAGGGGGTATCTACGAGCAGTACTTC.

The CDR3 DNA follows: TGTGCCAGCAGTGAATTGGGAGATTCACCCCTCCACTTT. It codes for CASSELGDSPLHF. The rearrangement uses TRBV25-1 and TRBJ1-6; D unresolved. Germline V gives CDR1 MGHDK, CDR2 SYGVNS. CDR3 length: 13 residues. Trimming removed 1 base at V and 8 bases at J, with 6 bases between.

In this sample, this clonotype turned up many times. The rearrangement uses TRBV5-1 and TRBJ2-6; D may be TRBD2 (5 bases). V lost 3 bases and J lost 0, with 13 bases in between. The CDR3 extends over 17 amino acids. In germline, CDR1 is SGHRS, CDR2 YFSETQ. The CDR3, as DNA: TGCGCCAGCAGCTCGGGATCTTCAAACTCTGGGGCCAACGTCCTGACTTTC. The encoded protein is CASSSGSSNSGANVLTF.

This chain uses TRBV28 with TRBJ2-1; D might be TRBD1 or TRBD2, each matching 5 bases. There are 16 residues in the CDR3. Trimming stripped 3 bases from V and 9 bases from J, with 21 bases between. The germline CDR1 and CDR2 sequences are MDHEN and SYDVKM. CDR3 loop: CASSFLPGFSTVEQFF. As DNA, the CDR3 is TGTGCCAGCAGTTTCCTCCCGGGATTTTCGACAGTTGAGCAGTTCTTC.

This rearrangement joins TRBV9 to TRBJ2-5, with 8 bases lining up with TRBD2. This CDR3 contains 14 residues. V trimming: 3 bases; J trimming: 5 bases; junction bases outside the gene matches: 6. Germline values: CDR1 SGDLS, CDR2 YYNGEE. In nucleotides, the CDR3 is TGTGCCAGCAGCGCGAGCGGGGGCTACGAGACCCAGTACTTC. Amino acids: CASSASGGYETQYF.

In regard to this clonotype: The junction shows a germline mismatch at one end, possibly a read error. The chain links TRBV29-1 to TRBJ2-3; the match to TRBD2 covers 9 bases. This CDR3 has 14 amino acids. Looked up from germline, CDR1 is SQVTM and CDR2 is ANQGSEA. The DNA for the CDR3 is TGTAGCGTTGTGATAGCGGGGGTTTCAGATACGCAGTATTTT. Translating it yields CSVVIAGVSDTQYF.

The gene calls are TRBV6-2 or TRBV6-3 and TRBJ2-7; 7 nucleotides align to TRBD1. The CDR3 is 15 residues long. CDR1 and CDR2 (germline): MNHEY, SVGEGT. The trim removed 6 bases at V and 3 bases at J, leaving 11 bases unmatched. The chain's CDR3 is CASSIDRAGIYEQYF. The CDR3 bases are TGTGCCAGCAGCATCGACAGGGCCGGGATCTACGAGCAGTACTTC.

The sample holds a few counts of this clonotype. V usage is TRBV20-1 and J usage is TRBJ2-7; no definite D call. V lost 2 bases and J 3 bases, leaving 2 bases between the germline ends. CDR3 length: 10 amino acids. CDR1 and CDR2 (germline): DFQATT, SNEGSKA (reference sequence). In DNA, the CDR3 is TGCAGTGCTAGACACTACGAGCAGTACTTC. It codes for CSARHYEQYF.

This clonotype appeared a single time. The chain links TRBV9 to TRBJ2-1; D might be TRBD1 (5 bases). Trimming shortened V by 3 bases and J by 10 bases, and 14 bases separated the two germline ends. The CDR3 is 13 residues long. Germline-derived CDR1 and CDR2 are SGDLS and YYNGEE. CDR3: CASSGSTVDEQFF. The CDR3 DNA sequence: TGTGCCAGCAGCGGGTCGACAGTCGACGAGCAGTTCTTC.

The chain couples TRBV6-5 to TRBJ2-5; D uncertain. The germline V gene encodes CDR1 MNHEY and CDR2 SVGAGI. V dropped 2 bases and J dropped 0 bases, with 10 bases sitting between them. There are 15 residues in the CDR3. The CDR3 nucleotides are TGTGCCAGCAGTTACACCGGACGGCACCAAGAGACCCAGTACTTC. Its protein product is CASSYTGRHQETQYF.

This clonotype was observed a single time. The rearrangement joins TRBV4-3 to TRBJ2-1; D perhaps matches TRBD1 (5 bases). V lost 1 base to trimming and J lost 10 bases, with 20 bases between them. CDR1 and CDR2 (germline): LGHNA, YSLEER. The CDR3 consists of 16 residues. DNA for the CDR3: TGCGCCAGCAGCCAAGGAGGCAGGGATCCAGCTGGGGAGCAGTTCTTC. Amino acids: CASSQGGRDPAGEQFF.

The chain links TRBV7-3 to TRBJ2-1; the D gene is possibly TRBD2 (5 bases). Trimming removed 2 bases at V and 6 bases at J, with 14 bases between. Germline-derived CDR1 and CDR2 are SGHTA and FQGTGA. The CDR3 covers 15 residues. The CDR3 sequence: CASSLSGDRANEQFF. The CDR3, as DNA: TGTGCCAGCAGCTTATCCGGGGATAGGGCCAATGAGCAGTTCTTC.

The V gene is TRBV4-3, the J gene TRBJ2-2; D may be TRBD1 (6 bases). CDR1 and CDR2 (germline): LGHNA, YSLEER. The CDR3 consists of 15 residues. V lost 4 bases and J lost 6, with 15 bases in between. Here the CDR3 reads CASSRAGANAGELFF. Here the CDR3 DNA reads TGCGCCAGCAGCCGAGCAGGGGCTAACGCCGGGGAGCTGTTTTTT.

This chain connects TRBV10-1 to TRBJ1-5; TRBD1 agrees at 10 bases. This CDR3 contains 15 residues. Trimming cost V 2 bases and J 4 bases; bases outside gene matches: 2. The germline gives CDR1 WNHNN, CDR2 SYGVQD (reference sequence). The CDR3 nucleotides read TGCGCCAGCAGTGAGCCGGGACAGGGGAATCAGCCCCAGCATTTT. Protein product: CASSEPGQGNQPQHF.

The chain uses TRBV29-1 and TRBJ1-2, with D hard to call. Trimming took off 4 bases at V and 4 bases at J, with 10 bases between the two ends. CDR1 and CDR2 from the germline V gene are SQVTM and ANQGSEA. This CDR3 is built from 12 residues. In nucleotides, the CDR3 is TGCAGCGTTGCGATGATGGGCTATGGCTACACCTTC. Translated: CSVAMMGYGYTF. Full variable domain (remainder filled in from reference TRBV29-1 and TRBJ1-2): SAVISQKPSRDICQRGTSLTIQCQVDSQVTMMFWYRQQPGQSLTLIATANQGSEATYESGFVIDKFPISRPNLTFSTLTVSNMSPEDSSIYLCSVAMMGYGYTFGSGTRLTVV.

This clonotype was recorded a few times. V and J are TRBV2 and TRBJ1-5; no reliable D call. CDR3 length: 13 residues. Trimming removed 1 base at V and 3 bases at J, with 4 bases between. Germline lookup yields CDR1 SNHLY and CDR2 FYNNEI. The CDR3 reads CASSEGYNQPQHF. For the CDR3, the DNA is TGTGCCAGCAGTGAAGGGTACAATCAGCCCCAGCATTTT. Full variable domain (rest looked up from reference TRBV2 and TRBJ1-5): EPEVTQTPSHQVTQMGQEVILRCVPISNHLYFYWYRQILGQKVEFLVSFYNNEISEKSEIFDDQFSVERPDGSNFTLKIRSTKLEDSAMYFCASSEGYNQPQHFGDGTRLSIL.

The chain has TRBV6-5 and TRBJ2-5; TRBD1 agrees at 7 bases. Germline V lookup: CDR1 MNHEY, CDR2 SVGAGI. The CDR3 is 15 amino acids. Unmatched junction bases numbered 6, after V lost 3 bases and J lost 2 bases. The CDR3 DNA is TGTGCCAGCAGTTATAGGGGACAGTCTCAAGAGACCCAGTACTTC. It is translated as CASSYRGQSQETQYF.

This clonotype was seen more than once but under ten times. The chain combines TRBV11-1 with TRBJ2-1, with TRBD2 matching 8 bases. CDR1 is SGHAT, CDR2 FQDESV, per germline (reference sequence). J gave up 8 bases and V 2 bases, and 11 bases lay outside the gene matches. This CDR3 comprises 16 residues. The CDR3 bases are TGTGCCAGCAGCTTAAGCGGGGGCCTCTTGGTTGATGAGCAGTTCTTC. This encodes CASSLSGGLLVDEQFF.

This clonotype occurred a few times. The V gene is TRBV29-1, the J gene TRBJ2-6, with TRBD1 identical over 11 bases. V was clipped by 6 bases and J by 4 bases; unmatched bases: 8. CDR3 length equals 16 residues. Germline CDR1 SQVTM, CDR2 ANQGSEA. The CDR3 reads CSVLDRGPIGANVLTF. As DNA, the CDR3 is TGCAGCGTGCTGGACAGGGGGCCGATCGGGGCCAACGTCCTGACTTTC.

This chain joins TRBV4-2 and TRBJ2-1; tentatively, D is TRBD2 (7 bases). There are 17 residues in the CDR3. In germline, CDR1 is LGHNA, CDR2 YNFKEQ. V lost 0 bases and J 2 bases, leaving 14 bases between the germline ends. CDR3 protein: CASSQELGGGAYNEQFF. The CDR3 DNA reads as TGTGCCAGCAGCCAAGAATTAGGCGGGGGCGCCTACAATGAGCAGTTCTTC.

This clonotype was detected only a few times. The chain couples TRBV4-2 to TRBJ2-7; 7 nucleotides agree with TRBD2. The V gene end was trimmed by 1 base and the J gene end by 3 bases; junction bases not matched to a gene: 9. This CDR3 contains 16 residues. The germline V gene encodes CDR1 LGHNA and CDR2 YNFKEQ. The CDR3 DNA is TGTGCCAGCAGCCAAGGGGGATCTAGCGGATACTACGAGCAGTACTTC. This encodes CASSQGGSSGYYEQYF.